These T cell receptor beta chains were read from a single sample in a study of blood T cell repertoires in COVID-19. Method: immunoSEQ multiplex PCR; TCRdb's copy keeps in-frame clones and lacks some. Of more than 150,000 clones in the sample, around 87% are singletons; the top ten hold approximately 2.7%. Sequencing was carried out using peripheral blood. The receptors come from a man between 35 and 55 years old with active or convalescent COVID-19. CDR3s include the opening cysteine and the closing phenylalanine or tryptophan. A D gene is named only where the DNA matches it firmly. Not every row has a clone size; where given, it reads once, few, many or a size class.

d_call,clone_size,v_call,j_call,cdr3_aa,cdr3_nt
-,-,TRBV28,TRBJ2-7,CASSSGQGFYEQYF,TGTGCCAGCAGTTCCGGGCAGGGATTCTACGAGCAGTACTTC
-,-,TRBV12-3/TRBV12-4,TRBJ1-2,CASRSTRAGGYTF,TGTGCCAGCAGGTCGACCCGGGCGGGGGGCTACACCTTC
-,-,TRBV4-2,TRBJ1-4,CASSQDAQAINEKLFF,TGTGCCAGCAGCCAAGATGCACAGGCGATTAATGAAAAACTGTTTTTT
-,-,TRBV29-1,TRBJ2-1,CSVEESTGYYNEQFF,TGCAGCGTTGAAGAGTCGACAGGATACTACAATGAGCAGTTCTTC
TRBD2,once,TRBV4-2,TRBJ2-1,CASSAELAGGHNEQFF,TGTGCCAGCAGCGCCGAACTAGCGGGGGGGCATAATGAGCAGTTCTTC
TRBD1,-,TRBV5-6,TRBJ2-7,CASNRGIEQYF,TGTGCCAGCAACAGGGGGATCGAGCAGTACTTC
-,-,TRBV28,TRBJ2-7,CASSLPRGHSYEQYF,TGTGCCAGCAGTTTACCCAGGGGACACTCCTACGAGCAGTACTTC
TRBD1,once,TRBV19,TRBJ1-2,CASSRTTGQGGYGYTF,TGTGCCAGTAGCCGAACTACCGGACAGGGGGGCTATGGCTACACCTTC
TRBD1,-,TRBV2,TRBJ2-5,CATSSDRAQETQYF,TGTGCCACCTCTTCCGACAGGGCCCAAGAGACCCAGTACTTC
-,-,TRBV11-2,TRBJ1-6,CASSLVFPDSPLHF,TGTGCCAGCAGCTTAGTTTTCCCGGATTCACCCCTCCACTTT
TRBD1,-,TRBV7-6,TRBJ1-3,CASSRTGPGNTIYF,TGTGCCAGCAGCAGGACAGGGCCTGGAAACACCATATATTTT
TRBD1,-,TRBV5-1,TRBJ2-7,CASSPTGGQVDEQYF,TGCGCCAGCAGCCCAACAGGGGGCCAGGTCGACGAGCAGTACTTC
-,once,TRBV18,TRBJ1-4,CASSRLGPSATNEKLFF,TGTGCCAGCTCACGTCTGGGGCCCTCAGCAACTAATGAAAAACTGTTTTTT
-,few,TRBV6-5,TRBJ2-2,CASSRTASSGELFF,TGTGCCAGCAGTAGGACAGCCTCCAGTGGGGAGCTGTTTTTT
-,-,TRBV28,TRBJ1-5,CASSLGGSNQPQHF,TGTGCCAGCAGTTTAGGGGGGAGCAATCAGCCCCAGCATTTT
-,once,TRBV11-2,TRBJ1-1,CASSPQGGTEAFF,TGTGCCAGCAGCCCTCAGGGTGGCACTGAAGCTTTCTTT
-,few,TRBV6-1,TRBJ1-2,CASSESSFTVNYGYTF,TGTGCCAGCAGTGAATCCTCCTTTACAGTTAACTATGGCTACACCTTC
TRBD1,-,TRBV6-5,TRBJ2-3,CASSLRQGSTDTQYF,TGTGCCAGCAGTTTGAGACAGGGGAGCACAGATACGCAGTATTTT
-,-,TRBV11-2,TRBJ2-5,CASSLGISAGQETQYF,TGTGCCAGCAGCTTAGGTATATCGGCGGGGCAAGAGACCCAGTACTTC
-,-,TRBV5-4,TRBJ1-3,CASSLAGPTRGNTIYF,TGTGCCAGCAGCTTGGCGGGTCCAACGAGGGGAAACACCATATATTTT
TRBD2,-,TRBV6-6,TRBJ2-2,CASSQTSGNTGELFF,TGTGCCAGCAGTCAAACTAGCGGCAACACCGGGGAGCTGTTTTTT
-,once,TRBV28,TRBJ1-1,CASSFTRQVGNTEAFF,TGTGCCAGCAGTTTTACCCGACAGGTAGGGAACACTGAAGCTTTCTTT
-,-,TRBV6-5,TRBJ2-7,CASSYWRGISYEQYF,TGTGCCAGCAGTTACTGGAGGGGCATCTCCTACGAGCAGTACTTC
TRBD1,-,TRBV4-1,TRBJ1-5,CASSQDPRTGGGQPQHF,TGCGCCAGCAGCCAAGACCCCAGAACAGGGGGAGGCCAGCCCCAGCATTTT
TRBD1,once,TRBV29-1,TRBJ2-5,CSVEISTGLYMETQYF,TGCAGCGTTGAGATCTCGACAGGGTTGTATATGGAGACCCAGTACTTC
-,-,TRBV5-1,TRBJ2-7,CASSARRGGEGNEQYF,TGCGCCAGCAGCGCCCGCAGGGGAGGGGAAGGAAACGAGCAGTACTTC
-,-,TRBV6-5,TRBJ1-1,CATFPGGTEAFF,TGTGCCACATTTCCGGGGGGAACTGAAGCTTTCTTT
TRBD2,-,TRBV7-2,TRBJ2-3,CASSGSGGFTDTQYF,TGTGCCAGCAGCGGTAGCGGGGGTTTCACAGATACGCAGTATTTT
TRBD1,-,TRBV27,TRBJ1-6,CASSLWDRSSYNSPLHF,TGTGCCAGCAGTTTATGGGACAGGAGCTCCTATAATTCACCCCTCCACTTT
-,-,TRBV6-5,TRBJ2-2,CASSYRGGTGELFF,TGTGCCAGCAGTTATAGGGGGGGAACCGGGGAGCTGTTTTTT
-,-,TRBV19,TRBJ1-2,CASRKKPPNYGYTF,TGTGCCAGTAGAAAGAAGCCCCCCAACTATGGCTACACCTTC
-,-,TRBV2,TRBJ2-7,CASSDGAYEQYF,TGTGCCAGCAGTGACGGTGCCTACGAGCAGTACTTC
-,-,TRBV11-2,TRBJ1-1,CASSPIARGNTEAFF,TGTGCCAGCAGCCCCATTGCCAGGGGGAACACTGAAGCTTTCTTT
-,once,TRBV7-9,TRBJ2-3,CASSLAPGDTQYF,TGTGCCAGCAGCTTAGCCCCAGGAGATACGCAGTATTTT